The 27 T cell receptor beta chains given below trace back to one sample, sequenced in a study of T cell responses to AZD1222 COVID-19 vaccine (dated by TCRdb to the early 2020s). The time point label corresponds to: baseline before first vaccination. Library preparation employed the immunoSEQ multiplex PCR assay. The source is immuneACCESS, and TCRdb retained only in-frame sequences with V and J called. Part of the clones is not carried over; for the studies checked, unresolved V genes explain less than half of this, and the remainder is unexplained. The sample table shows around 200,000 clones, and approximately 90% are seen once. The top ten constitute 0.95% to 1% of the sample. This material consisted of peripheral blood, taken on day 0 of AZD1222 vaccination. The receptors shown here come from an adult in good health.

The CDR3 DNA reads TGCGCCAGCAGCTTGGTTAGCGGGCCTCCGAAAGAGACCCAGTACTTC. Translation gives CASSLVSGPPKETQYF. The V and J genes are TRBV5-1 and TRBJ2-5; TRBD2 matches at 7 bases. Per the germline V gene, CDR1 is SGHRS and CDR2 is YFSETQ. With V trimmed by 0 bases and J by 3 bases, 8 bases remained unmatched. CDR3 length: 16 residues.

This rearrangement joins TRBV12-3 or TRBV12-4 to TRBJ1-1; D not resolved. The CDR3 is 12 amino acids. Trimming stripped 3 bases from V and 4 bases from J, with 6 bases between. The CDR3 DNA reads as TGTGCCAGCAGTTTGAGGGTCACTGAAGCTTTCTTT. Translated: CASSLRVTEAFF.

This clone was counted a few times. The CDR3 DNA reads as TGCGCCAGCAGCGTTGCCACAGGGTGGGGTGAAAAACTGTTTTTT. Translated: CASSVATGWGEKLFF. The J gene is TRBJ1-4, the V gene TRBV4-1, with D perhaps matching TRBD1 (6 bases). V was cut by 5 bases and J by 7 bases, with 17 bases left in between. The length of the CDR3 is 15 residues. The germline gives CDR1 MGHRA, CDR2 YSYEKL.

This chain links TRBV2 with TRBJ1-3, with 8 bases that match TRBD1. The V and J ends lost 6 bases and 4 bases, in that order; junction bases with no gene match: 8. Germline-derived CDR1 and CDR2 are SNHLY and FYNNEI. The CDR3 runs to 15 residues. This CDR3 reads CASRAGTGYGNTIYF. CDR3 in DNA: TGTGCCAGCAGGGCCGGGACAGGATACGGAAACACCATATATTTT.

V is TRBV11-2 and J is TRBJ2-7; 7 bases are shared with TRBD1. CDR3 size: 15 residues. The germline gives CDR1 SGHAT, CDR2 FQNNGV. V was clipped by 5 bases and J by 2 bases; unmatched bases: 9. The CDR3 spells CASSIIQGPTYEQYF. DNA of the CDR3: TGTGCCAGCAGCATAATACAGGGGCCCACCTACGAGCAGTACTTC.

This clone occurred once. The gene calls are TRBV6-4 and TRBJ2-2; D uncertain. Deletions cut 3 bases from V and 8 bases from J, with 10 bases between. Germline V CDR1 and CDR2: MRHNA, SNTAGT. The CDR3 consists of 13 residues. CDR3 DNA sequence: TGTGCCAGCAGTGAACGGCGGTGGGGGGAGCTGTTTTTT. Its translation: CASSERRWGELFF.

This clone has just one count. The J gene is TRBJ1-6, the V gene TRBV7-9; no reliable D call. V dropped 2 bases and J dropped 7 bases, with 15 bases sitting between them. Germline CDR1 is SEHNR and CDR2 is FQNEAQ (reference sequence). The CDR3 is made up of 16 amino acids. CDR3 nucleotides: TGTGCCAGCAGCTTATTCACGGCCTTACCCAATTCACCCCTCCACTTT. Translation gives CASSLFTALPNSPLHF.

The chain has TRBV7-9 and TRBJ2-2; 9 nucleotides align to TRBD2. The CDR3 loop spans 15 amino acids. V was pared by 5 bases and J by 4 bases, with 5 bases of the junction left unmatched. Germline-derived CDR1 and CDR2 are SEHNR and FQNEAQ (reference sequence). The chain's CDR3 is CASSPGTSFTGELFF. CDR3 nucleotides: TGTGCCAGCAGCCCCGGGACTAGCTTCACCGGGGAGCTGTTTTTT.

The CDR3 sequence is CASSSQYRVNTEAFF. The CDR3 bases are TGTGCCAGTAGTTCCCAATACAGGGTGAACACTGAAGCTTTCTTT. This chain joins TRBV19 and TRBJ1-1; perhaps TRBD1 as D (6 bases). Germline V gene lookup returns CDR1 LNHDA and CDR2 SQIVND (reference sequence). V lost 5 bases and J 0 bases, leaving 13 bases between the germline ends. The CDR3 length is 15 residues.

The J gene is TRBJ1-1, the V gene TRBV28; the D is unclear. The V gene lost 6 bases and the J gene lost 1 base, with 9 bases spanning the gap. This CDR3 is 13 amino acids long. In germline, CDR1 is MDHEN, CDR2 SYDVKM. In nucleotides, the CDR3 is TGTGCCAGCAGGGAAACCCCGAACACTGAAGCTTTCTTT. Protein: CASRETPNTEAFF.

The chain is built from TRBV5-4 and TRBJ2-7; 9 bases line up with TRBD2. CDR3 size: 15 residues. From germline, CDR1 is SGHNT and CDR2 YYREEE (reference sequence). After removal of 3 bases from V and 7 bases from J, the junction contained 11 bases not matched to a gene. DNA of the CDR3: TGTGCCAGCAGCTCCAAGACTAGCGGCTTCGAGGAGCAGTACTTC. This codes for CASSSKTSGFEEQYF.

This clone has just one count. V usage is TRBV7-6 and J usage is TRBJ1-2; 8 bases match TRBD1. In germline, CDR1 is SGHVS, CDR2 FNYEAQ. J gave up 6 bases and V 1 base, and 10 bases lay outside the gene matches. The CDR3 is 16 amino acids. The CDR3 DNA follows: TGTGCCAGCAGCTTAGGGAGGACAGGGCGCGGTGATGGCTACACCTTC. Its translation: CASSLGRTGRGDGYTF.

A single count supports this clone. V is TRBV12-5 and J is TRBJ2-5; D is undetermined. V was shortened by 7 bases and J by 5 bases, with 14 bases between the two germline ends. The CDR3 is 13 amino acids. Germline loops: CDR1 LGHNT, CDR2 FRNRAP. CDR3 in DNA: TGTGCTAGTGTTCAGATAGGCGGCGAGACCCAGTACTTC. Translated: CASVQIGGETQYF. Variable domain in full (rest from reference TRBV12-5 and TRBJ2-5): DARVTQTPRHKVTEMGQEVTMRCQPILGHNTVFWYRQTMMQGLELLAYFRNRAPLDDSGMPKDRFSAEMPDATLATLKIQPSEPRDSAVYFCASVQIGGETQYFGPGTRLLVL.

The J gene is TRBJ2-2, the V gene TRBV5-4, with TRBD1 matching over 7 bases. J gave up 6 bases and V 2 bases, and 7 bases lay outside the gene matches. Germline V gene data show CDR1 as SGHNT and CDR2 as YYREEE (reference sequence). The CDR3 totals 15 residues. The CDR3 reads CASSFRQGISGELFF. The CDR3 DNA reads TGTGCCAGCAGCTTTAGACAGGGAATCTCCGGGGAGCTGTTTTTT.

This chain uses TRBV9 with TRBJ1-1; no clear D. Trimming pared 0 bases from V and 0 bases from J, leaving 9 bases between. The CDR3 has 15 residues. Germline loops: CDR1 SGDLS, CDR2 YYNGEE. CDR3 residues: CASSVDHLMNTEAFF. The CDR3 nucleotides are TGTGCCAGCAGCGTAGATCACCTAATGAACACTGAAGCTTTCTTT.

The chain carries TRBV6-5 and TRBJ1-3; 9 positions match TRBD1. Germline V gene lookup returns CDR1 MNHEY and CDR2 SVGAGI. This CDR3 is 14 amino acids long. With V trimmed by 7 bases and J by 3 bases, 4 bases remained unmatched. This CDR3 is CASNTGGLGNTIYF. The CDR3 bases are TGTGCCAGCAATACAGGGGGCCTTGGAAACACCATATATTTT.

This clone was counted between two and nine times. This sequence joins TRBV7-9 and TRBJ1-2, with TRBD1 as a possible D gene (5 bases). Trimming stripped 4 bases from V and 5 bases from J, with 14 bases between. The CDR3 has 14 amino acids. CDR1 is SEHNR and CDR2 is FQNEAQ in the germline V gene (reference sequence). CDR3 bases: TGTGCCAGCAGCTCCGCCGGGGGGTGGTATGGCTACACCTTC. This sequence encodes CASSSAGGWYGYTF.

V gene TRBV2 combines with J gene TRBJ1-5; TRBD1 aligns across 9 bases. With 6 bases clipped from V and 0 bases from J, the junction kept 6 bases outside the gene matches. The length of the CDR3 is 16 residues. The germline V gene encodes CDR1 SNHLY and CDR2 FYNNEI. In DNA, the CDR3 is TGTGCCAGCAGATCGGGACAGGGTTATAGCAATCAGCCCCAGCATTTT. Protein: CASRSGQGYSNQPQHF.

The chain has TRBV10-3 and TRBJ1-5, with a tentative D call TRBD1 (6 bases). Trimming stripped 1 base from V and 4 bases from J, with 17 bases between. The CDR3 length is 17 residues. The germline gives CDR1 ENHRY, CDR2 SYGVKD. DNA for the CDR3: TGTGCCATCAGTGAGTTACTAGGGACATCCCTAAATCAGCCCCAGCATTTT. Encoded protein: CAISELLGTSLNQPQHF.

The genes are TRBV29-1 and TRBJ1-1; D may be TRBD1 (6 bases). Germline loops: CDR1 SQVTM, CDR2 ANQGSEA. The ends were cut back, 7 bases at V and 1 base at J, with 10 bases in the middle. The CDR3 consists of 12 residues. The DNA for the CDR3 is TGCAGCGCTCAGACAGGGAACACTGAAGCTTTCTTT. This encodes CSAQTGNTEAFF.

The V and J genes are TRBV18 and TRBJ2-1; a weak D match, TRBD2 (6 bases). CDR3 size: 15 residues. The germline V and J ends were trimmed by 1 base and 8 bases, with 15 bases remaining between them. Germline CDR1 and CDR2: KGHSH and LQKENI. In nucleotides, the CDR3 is TGTGCCAGCTCACCACGGGACGCGGGGTTCTATGAGCAGTTCTTC. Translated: CASSPRDAGFYEQFF.

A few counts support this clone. CDR3 loop: CASSEFRGGSGTGELFF. The DNA of the CDR3 is TGTGCCAGCAGTGAATTCAGAGGGGGGTCGGGTACCGGGGAGCTGTTTTTT. The V and J genes are TRBV6-1 and TRBJ2-2, with D tentatively TRBD1 or TRBD2 (6 bases each). V gave up 2 bases and J gave up 5 bases, with 18 bases separating them. Germline V gives CDR1 MNHNS, CDR2 SASEGT. The CDR3 totals 17 residues.

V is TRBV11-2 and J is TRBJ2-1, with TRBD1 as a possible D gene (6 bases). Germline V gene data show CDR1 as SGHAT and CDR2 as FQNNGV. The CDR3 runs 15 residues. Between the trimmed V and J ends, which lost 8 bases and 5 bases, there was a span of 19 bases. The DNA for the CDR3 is TGTGCCAGCTACAGGACCGCAGGGGCGAACAATGAGCAGTTCTTC. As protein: CASYRTAGANNEQFF. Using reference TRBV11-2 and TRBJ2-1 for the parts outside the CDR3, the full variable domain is EAGVAQSPRYKIIEKRQSVAFWCNPISGHATLYWYQQILGQGPKLLIQFQNNGVVDDSQLPKDRFSAERLKGVDSTLKIQPAKLEDSAVYLCASYRTAGANNEQFFGPGTRLTVL.

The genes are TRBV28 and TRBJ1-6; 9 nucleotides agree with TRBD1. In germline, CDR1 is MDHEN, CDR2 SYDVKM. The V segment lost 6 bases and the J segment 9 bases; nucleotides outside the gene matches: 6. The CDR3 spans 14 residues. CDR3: CASSEQGASSPLHF. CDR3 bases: TGTGCCAGCAGCGAACAGGGGGCTTCTTCACCCCTCCACTTT.

The CDR3 loop is CASSGSTDTQYF. The CDR3 coding sequence is TGTGCCAGCAGTGGGAGCACAGATACGCAGTATTTT. This sequence joins TRBV6-2 or TRBV6-3 and TRBJ2-3; D is uncertain. V lost 5 bases and J lost 0, with 3 bases in between. The CDR3 loop spans 12 amino acids. Germline lookup yields CDR1 MNHEY and CDR2 SVGEGT.

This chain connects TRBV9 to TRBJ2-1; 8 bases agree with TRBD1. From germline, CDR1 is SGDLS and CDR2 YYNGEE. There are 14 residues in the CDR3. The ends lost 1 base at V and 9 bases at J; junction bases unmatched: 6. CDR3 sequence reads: CASSVNGQGAEQFF. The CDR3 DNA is TGTGCCAGCAGCGTAAATGGACAGGGCGCTGAGCAGTTCTTC. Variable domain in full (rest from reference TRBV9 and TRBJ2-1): DSGVTQTPKHLITATGQRVTLRCSPRSGDLSVYWYQQSLDQGLQFLIQYYNGEERAKGNILERFSAQQFPDLHSELNLSSLELGDSALYFCASSVNGQGAEQFFGPGTRLTVL.

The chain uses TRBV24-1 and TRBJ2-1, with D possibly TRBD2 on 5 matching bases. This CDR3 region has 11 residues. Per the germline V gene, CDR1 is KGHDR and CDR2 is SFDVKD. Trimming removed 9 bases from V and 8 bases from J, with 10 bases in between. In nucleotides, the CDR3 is TGTGCCACCTCTAGCCTGTATGAGCAGTTCTTC. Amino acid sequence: CATSSLYEQFF.